This T cell receptor (beta chain) derives from a study of blood T cell repertoires in COVID-19. Study information: Some COVID-19 samples were acute and others convalescent; all came from the United States, Italy and Spain.

Per the study methods: Reference gene primer amplification yielded estimated nucleated cell counts. The table came from immunoSEQ multiplex PCR; TCRdb's copy has only in-frame clones and leaves some out. V, J and clone size are taken as reported in that table, and D and trimming were inferred from the DNA itself. The sample comprises about 52,000 clones, about nine tenths of which are singletons, and 11% to 15% rests with the top ten. The CDR3 is 18 amino acids. The sequence derives from a man aged 65 to 79 with acute or convalescent COVID-19. V is TRBV21-1 and J is TRBJ2-5; the tabulated D call, TRBD1, remains unverified against the DNA. TRBV21-1 is classified as a pseudogene. Sequencing input: peripheral blood. The CDR3, as DNA: TGTGCCAGCACCTCTCGACAGGGGCGAACAATTTTACAAGAGACCCAGTACTTC. It translates to CASTSRQGRTILQETQYF.